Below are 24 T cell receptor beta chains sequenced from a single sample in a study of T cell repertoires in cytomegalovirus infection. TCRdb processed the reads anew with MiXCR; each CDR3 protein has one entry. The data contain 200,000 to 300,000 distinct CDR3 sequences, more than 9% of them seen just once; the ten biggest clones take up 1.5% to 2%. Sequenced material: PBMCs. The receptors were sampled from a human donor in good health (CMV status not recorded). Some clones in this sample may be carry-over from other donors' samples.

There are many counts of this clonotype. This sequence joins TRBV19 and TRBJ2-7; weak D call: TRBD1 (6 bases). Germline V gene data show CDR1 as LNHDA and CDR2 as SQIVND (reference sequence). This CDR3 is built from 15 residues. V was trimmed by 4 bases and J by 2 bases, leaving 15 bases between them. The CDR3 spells CASSTHRERAYEQYF. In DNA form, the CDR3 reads TGTGCCAGTAGTACTCACAGGGAAAGGGCCTACGAGCAGTACTTC.

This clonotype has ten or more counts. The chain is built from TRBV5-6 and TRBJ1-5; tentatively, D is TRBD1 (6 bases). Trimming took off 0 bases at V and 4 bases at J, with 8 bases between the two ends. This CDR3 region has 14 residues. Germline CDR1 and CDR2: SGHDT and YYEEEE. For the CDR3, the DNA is TGTGCCAGCAGCTTGGGGGGGGCTAATCAGCCCCAGCATTTT. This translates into CASSLGGANQPQHF.

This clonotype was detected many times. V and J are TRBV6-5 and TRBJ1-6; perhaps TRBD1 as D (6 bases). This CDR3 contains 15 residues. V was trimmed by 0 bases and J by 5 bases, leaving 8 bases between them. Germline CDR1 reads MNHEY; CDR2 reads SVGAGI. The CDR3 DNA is TGTGCCAGCAGTTACTCTGCAGGGGATAATTCACCCCTCCACTTT. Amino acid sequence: CASSYSAGDNSPLHF.

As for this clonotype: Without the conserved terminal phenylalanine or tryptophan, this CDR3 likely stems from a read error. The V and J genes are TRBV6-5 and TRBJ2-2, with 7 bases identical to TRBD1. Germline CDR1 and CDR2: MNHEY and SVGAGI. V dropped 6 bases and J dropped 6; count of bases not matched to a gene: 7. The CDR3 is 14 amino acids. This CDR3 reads CASSRDRVAGELFL. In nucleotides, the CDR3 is TGTGCCAGCAGCCGAGACAGGGTCGCCGGGGAGCTGTTTCTT.

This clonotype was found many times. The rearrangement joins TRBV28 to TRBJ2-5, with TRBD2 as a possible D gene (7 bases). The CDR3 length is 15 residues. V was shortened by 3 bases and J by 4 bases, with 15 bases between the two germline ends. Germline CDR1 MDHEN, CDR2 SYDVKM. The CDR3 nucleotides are TGTGCCAGCAGTTTGGCCACGGGGGGCAGAGAGACCCAGTACTTC. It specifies CASSLATGGRETQYF.

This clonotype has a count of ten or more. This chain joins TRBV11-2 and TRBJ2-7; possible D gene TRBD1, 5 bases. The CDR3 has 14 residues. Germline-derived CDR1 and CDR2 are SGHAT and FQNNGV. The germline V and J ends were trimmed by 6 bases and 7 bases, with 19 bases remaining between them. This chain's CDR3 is CASRGTGYPREQYF. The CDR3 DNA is TGTGCCAGCAGGGGAACAGGATACCCTAGGGAGCAGTACTTC. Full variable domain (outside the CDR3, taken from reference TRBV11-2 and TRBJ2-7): EAGVAQSPRYKIIEKRQSVAFWCNPISGHATLYWYQQILGQGPKLLIQFQNNGVVDDSQLPKDRFSAERLKGVDSTLKIQPAKLEDSAVYLCASRGTGYPREQYFGPGTRLTVT.

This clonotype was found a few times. The CDR3 sequence is CASSVSGTPNYGYTF. The CDR3 DNA sequence: TGTGCCAGCAGCGTGTCCGGGACACCTAACTATGGCTACACCTTC. This chain connects TRBV9 to TRBJ1-2, with a possible D match to TRBD1 (6 bases). Trimming took 2 bases from V and 0 from J, leaving 11 bases between them. There are 15 residues in the CDR3. From germline, CDR1 is SGDLS and CDR2 YYNGEE.

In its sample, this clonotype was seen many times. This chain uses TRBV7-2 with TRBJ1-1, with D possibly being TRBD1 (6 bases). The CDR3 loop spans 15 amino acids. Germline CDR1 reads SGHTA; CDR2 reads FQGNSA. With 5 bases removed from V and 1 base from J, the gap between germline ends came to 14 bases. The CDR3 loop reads CASSARDTPNTEAFF. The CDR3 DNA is TGTGCCAGCAGCGCCCGGGACACACCGAACACTGAAGCTTTCTTT.

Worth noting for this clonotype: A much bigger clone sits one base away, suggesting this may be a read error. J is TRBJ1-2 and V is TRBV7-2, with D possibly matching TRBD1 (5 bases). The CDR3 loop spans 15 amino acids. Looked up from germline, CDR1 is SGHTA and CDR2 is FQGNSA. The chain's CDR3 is CAGSLQGAGEGGYTF. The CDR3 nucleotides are TGTGCCGGCAGCTTACAAGGGGCCGGGGAGGGTGGCTACACCTTC.

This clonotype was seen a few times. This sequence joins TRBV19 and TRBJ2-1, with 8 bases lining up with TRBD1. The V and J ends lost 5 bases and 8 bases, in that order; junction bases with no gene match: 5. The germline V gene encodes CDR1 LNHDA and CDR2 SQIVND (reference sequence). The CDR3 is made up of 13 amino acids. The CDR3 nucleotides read TGTGCCAGTAGTCCCTTGGACAGGGATGAGCAGTTCTTC. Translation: CASSPLDRDEQFF.

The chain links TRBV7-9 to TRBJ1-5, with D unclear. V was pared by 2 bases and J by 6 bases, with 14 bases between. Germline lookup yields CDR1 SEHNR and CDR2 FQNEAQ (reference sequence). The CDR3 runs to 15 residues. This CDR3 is CASSLWPPEGQPQHF. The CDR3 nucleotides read TGTGCCAGCAGCTTATGGCCCCCCGAGGGTCAGCCCCAGCATTTT.

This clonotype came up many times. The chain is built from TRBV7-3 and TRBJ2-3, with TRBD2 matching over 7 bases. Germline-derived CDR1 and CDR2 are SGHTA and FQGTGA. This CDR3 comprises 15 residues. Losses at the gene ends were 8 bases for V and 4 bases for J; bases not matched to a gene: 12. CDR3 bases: TGTGCCAGCTCCGACGGCGGGAGTTACGCAGATACGCAGTATTTT. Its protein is CASSDGGSYADTQYF.

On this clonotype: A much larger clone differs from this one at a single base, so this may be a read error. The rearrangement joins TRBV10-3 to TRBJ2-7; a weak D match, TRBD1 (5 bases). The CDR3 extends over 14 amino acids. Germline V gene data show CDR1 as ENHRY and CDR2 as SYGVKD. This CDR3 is CASSRTGEGSEQYF. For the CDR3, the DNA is TGTGCCAGCAGTAGAACAGGAGAAGGGTCCGAGCAGTACTTC.

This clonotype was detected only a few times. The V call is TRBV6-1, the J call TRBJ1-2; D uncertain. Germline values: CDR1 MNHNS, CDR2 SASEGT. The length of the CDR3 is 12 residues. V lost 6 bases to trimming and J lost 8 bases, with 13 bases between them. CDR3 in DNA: TGTGCCAGCAGCCGACGCCTAGGGGGCTACACCTTC. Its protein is CASSRRLGGYTF.

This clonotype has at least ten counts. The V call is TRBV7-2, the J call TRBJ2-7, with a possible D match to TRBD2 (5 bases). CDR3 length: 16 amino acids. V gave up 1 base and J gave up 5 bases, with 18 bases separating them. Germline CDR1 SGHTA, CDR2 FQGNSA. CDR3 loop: CASSLEAVPPLDEQYF. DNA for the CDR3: TGTGCCAGCAGCTTAGAAGCGGTCCCCCCTCTCGACGAGCAGTACTTC.

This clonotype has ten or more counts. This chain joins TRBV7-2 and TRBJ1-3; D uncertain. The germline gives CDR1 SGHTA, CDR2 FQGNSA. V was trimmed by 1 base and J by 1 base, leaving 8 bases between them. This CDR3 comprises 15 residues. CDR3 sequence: CASSLDGFSGNTIYF. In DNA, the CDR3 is TGTGCCAGCAGCTTAGATGGGTTTTCTGGAAACACCATATATTTT.

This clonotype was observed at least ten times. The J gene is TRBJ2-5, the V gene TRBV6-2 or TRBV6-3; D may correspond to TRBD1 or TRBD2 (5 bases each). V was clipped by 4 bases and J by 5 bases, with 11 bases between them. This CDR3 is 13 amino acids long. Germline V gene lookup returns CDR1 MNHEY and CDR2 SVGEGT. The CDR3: CASSWDGRETQYF. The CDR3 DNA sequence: TGTGCCAGCAGTTGGGACGGTCGGGAGACCCAGTACTTC.

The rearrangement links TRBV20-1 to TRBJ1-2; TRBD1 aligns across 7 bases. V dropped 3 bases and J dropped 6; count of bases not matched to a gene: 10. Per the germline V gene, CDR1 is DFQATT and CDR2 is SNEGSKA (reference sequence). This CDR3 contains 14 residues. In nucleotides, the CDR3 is TGCAGTGCTAGCCAGACAGGGACAACTCATGGCTACACCTTC. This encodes CSASQTGTTHGYTF.

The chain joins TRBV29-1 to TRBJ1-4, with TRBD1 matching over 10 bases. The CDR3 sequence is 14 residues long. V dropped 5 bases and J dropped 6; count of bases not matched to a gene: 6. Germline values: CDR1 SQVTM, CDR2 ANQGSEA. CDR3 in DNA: TGCAGCGTTCTTCGGACAGGGGGGGATGAAAAACTGTTTTTT. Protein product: CSVLRTGGDEKLFF.

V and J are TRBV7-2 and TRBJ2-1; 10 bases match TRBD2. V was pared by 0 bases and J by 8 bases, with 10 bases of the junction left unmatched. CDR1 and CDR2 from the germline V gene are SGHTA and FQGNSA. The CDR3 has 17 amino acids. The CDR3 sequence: CASSLALLAGAVDEQFF. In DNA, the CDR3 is TGTGCCAGCAGCTTAGCTCTGCTAGCGGGAGCGGTCGATGAGCAGTTCTTC.

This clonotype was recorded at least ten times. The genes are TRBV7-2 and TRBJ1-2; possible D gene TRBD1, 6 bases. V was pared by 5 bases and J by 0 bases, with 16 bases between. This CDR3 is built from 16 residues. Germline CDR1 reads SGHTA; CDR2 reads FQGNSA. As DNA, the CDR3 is TGTGCCAGCAGCCCCTGGACAGTTTTAGCTAACTATGGCTACACCTTC. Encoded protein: CASSPWTVLANYGYTF.

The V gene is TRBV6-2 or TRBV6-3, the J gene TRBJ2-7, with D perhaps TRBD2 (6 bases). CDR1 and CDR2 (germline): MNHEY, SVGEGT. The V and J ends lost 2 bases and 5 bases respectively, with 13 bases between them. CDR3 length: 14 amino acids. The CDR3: CASSYQIAGNEQYF. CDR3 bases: TGTGCCAGCAGTTACCAAATCGCGGGAAACGAGCAGTACTTC.

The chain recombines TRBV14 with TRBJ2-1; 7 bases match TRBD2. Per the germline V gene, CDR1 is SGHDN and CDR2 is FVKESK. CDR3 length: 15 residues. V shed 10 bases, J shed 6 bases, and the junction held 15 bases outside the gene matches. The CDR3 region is CATHSGRGPINEQFF. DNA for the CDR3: TGTGCCACCCATAGCGGGCGAGGCCCCATCAATGAGCAGTTCTTC.

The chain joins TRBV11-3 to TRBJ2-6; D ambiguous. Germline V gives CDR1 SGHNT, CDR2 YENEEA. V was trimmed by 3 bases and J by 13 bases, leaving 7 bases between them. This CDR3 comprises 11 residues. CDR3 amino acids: CASSFKEVLTF. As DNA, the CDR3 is TGTGCCAGCAGCTTTAAGGAGGTCCTGACTTTC.